This note documents a single T cell receptor (beta chain) sequence. Its antigen is as yet unknown. Only in-frame clones appear in the TCRdb table, and some are missing; sequencing was by immunoSEQ multiplex PCR. The table has around 200,000 clones, more than 75% seen once; the top ten hold over 9.5%. The data stem from a study of cytotoxic CD8 clonotypes in ibrutinib-treated CLL. Study conclusions and caveats: Clonality (at baseline) was higher than in age-matched healthy donors and tracked circulating CD8+ T-cell counts.

The V and J ends lost 5 bases and 0 bases respectively, with 17 bases between them. CDR3 length equals 16 residues. Germline V gene sequence: CDR1 SGHRS, CDR2 YFSETQ. This TCR was sampled from a human donor with chronic lymphocytic leukemia. The J gene is TRBJ2-5, the V gene TRBV5-1, with a tentative D call TRBD2 (5 bases). This sample comprised PBMCs, obtained after 12 months of ibrutinib treatment. In DNA form, the CDR3 reads TGCGCCAGCAGTTACGGACTGATTAGGTACCAAGAGACCCAGTACTTC. Amino acid sequence: CASSYGLIRYQETQYF.